This is a list of T cell receptor beta chains from one sample in a study of naive and memory T cell subsets. Each CDR3 protein gets one entry after TCRdb re-called the UMI-ligation and nested PCR reads with MiXCR. The sample lists 100,000 or so distinct CDR3 sequences; 7% were seen once. Sequenced material: central memory CD4+ T cells from blood. Every receptor here comes from a human donor in good health. CDR3s include the opening cysteine and the closing phenylalanine or tryptophan. A D gene is named only where the DNA matches it firmly. The size of a clone is reported for some rows only, either as once, few or many, or as a class for expanded clones.

TRBJ1-5 many TRBV19 . TGTGCCAGTAGCATAACAGTCGGGAGACAGAGCAATCAGCCCCAGCATTTT CASSITVGRQSNQPQHF
TRBJ1-6 many TRBV7-2 . TGTGCCAGCACGAGGATGGGCGGTTCACCCCTCCACTTT CASTRMGGSPLHF
TRBJ1-3 . TRBV9 . TGTGCCAGCAGCGTAACGGACTCTGGAAACACCATATATTTT CASSVTDSGNTIYF
TRBJ1-1 many TRBV11-2 . TGTGCCAGCAGCTTAGGGGGGAGGATGAACACTGAAGCTTTCTTT CASSLGGRMNTEAFF
TRBJ2-5 few TRBV25-1 TRBD1 TGTGCCAGCAGTGAGTTCGACGGGACAGGGAAAGGGGAGACCCAGTACTTC CASSEFDGTGKGETQYF
TRBJ1-1 many TRBV4-2 . TGTGCCAGCAGCCAAGATACTTACGGAAAAAAAAGGGGCACTGAAGCTTTCTTT CASSQDTYGKKRGTEAFF
TRBJ2-4 . TRBV7-2 TRBD2 TGTGCCAGCAGCTCCGGACTAGCGGGAACCAAAAACATTCAGTACTTC CASSSGLAGTKNIQYF
TRBJ2-3 . TRBV24-1 TRBD1 TGTGCCACAGGGGGCGGAGGAGATACGCAGTATTTT CATGGGGDTQYF
TRBJ2-7 few TRBV20-1 . TGCAGTGCTAGAGCGGTGGGAAGAAGCGCCTACGAGCAGTACTTC CSARAVGRSAYEQYF
TRBJ1-5 . TRBV20-1 . TGCAGTGCTAGAGAATCAGGGGTCAATCAGCCCCAGCATTTT CSARESGVNQPQHF
TRBJ1-6 many TRBV4-3 . TGCGCCAGCAGCCAAGACGCGGATGTACTCCGGGGTTCACCCCTCCACTTT CASSQDADVLRGSPLHF
TRBJ2-7 many TRBV6-1 . TGTGCCAGCTTTAAACAGCCCGCCTTGGGCGAGCAGTACTTC CASFKQPALGEQYF
TRBJ1-1 many TRBV25-1 . TGTGCCAGCAGTCCCACAAGTAATTTGAACACTGAAGCTTTCTTT CASSPTSNLNTEAFF
TRBJ1-3 many TRBV7-6 . TGTGCCAGCAGCTTAGCCGAGTTTGGTGGAAACACCATATATTTT CASSLAEFGGNTIYF
TRBJ2-1 many TRBV18 . TGTGCCAGCTCACCAAATTTTCCAGGGAGCTCCTACAATGAGCAGTTCTTC CASSPNFPGSSYNEQFF
TRBJ2-3 few TRBV7-9 . TGTGCCAGCAGCCCCCTCGACTTGAGAGATACGCAGTATTTT CASSPLDLRDTQYF
TRBJ2-2 many TRBV20-1 . TGCAGTGCTAGAGATCGCCGGGGGATAAACACCGGGGAGCTGTTTTTT CSARDRRGINTGELFF
TRBJ2-1 . TRBV7-9 TRBD2 TGTGCCAGCAGCTCCCGGACTAGCGGGAGGTGGGATGAGCAGTTCTTC CASSSRTSGRWDEQFF
TRBJ1-1 many TRBV2 TRBD1 TGTGCCAGCAGTGATGTCCCCCGGACAGGGGAGAACACTGAAGCTTTCTTT CASSDVPRTGENTEAFF
TRBJ1-2 . TRBV5-4 TRBD1 TGTGCCAGCAGCTTTGACAGGGGGCTTGGCTACACCTTC CASSFDRGLGYTF
TRBJ1-3 once TRBV7-2 . TGTGCCAGCAGCTTACGAGGGGGGAGCTCTGGAAACACCATATATTTT CASSLRGGSSGNTIYF
TRBJ1-4 few TRBV12-3/TRBV12-4 TRBD1 TGTGCCAGCAGTTTCGGGACAGCTAATGAAAAACTGTTTTTT CASSFGTANEKLFF
TRBJ1-1 . TRBV9 TRBD1 TGTGCCAGCAGCCCCGACAGGGACGGGGTGGGCACTGAAGCTTTCTTT CASSPDRDGVGTEAFF